The 4 T cell receptor beta chains below come from one sample, sequenced in a study of T cell responses to AZD1222 COVID-19 vaccine. Assay: immunoSEQ multiplex PCR; the TCRdb copy retains only in-frame clones and omits some. Counted here are under 100,000 clones, roughly nine tenths occurring once; the ten biggest clones make up 5.5% to 9%. The specimen was peripheral blood, collected on day 0 of MenACWY control vaccination. Receptor source: an adult in good health.

The V gene is TRBV27, the J gene TRBJ2-6; D is ambiguous. The CDR3 loop spans 14 amino acids. Germline lookup yields CDR1 MNHEY and CDR2 SMNVEV (reference sequence). Trimming shortened V by 5 bases and J by 4 bases, and 9 bases separated the two germline ends. In DNA form, the CDR3 reads TGTGCCAGCAGTCGTGAGAGAGGGGCCAACGTCCTGACTTTC. It translates to CASSRERGANVLTF. The full variable domain, with the rest looked up from reference TRBV27 and TRBJ2-6, is EAQVTQNPRYLITVTGKKLTVTCSQNMNHEYMSWYRQDPGLGLRQIYYSMNVEVTDKGDVPEGYKVSRKEKRNFPLILESPSPNQTSLYFCASSRERGANVLTFGAGSRLTVL.

This chain joins TRBV3-1 (or the pseudogene TRBV3-2) and TRBJ1-2, with TRBD1 matching over 11 bases. This CDR3 region has 13 residues. The germline CDR1 and CDR2 sequences are LGHDT and YNNKEL (reference sequence). V was pared by 0 bases and J by 13 bases, with 4 bases of the junction left unmatched. CDR3 bases: TGTGCCAGCAGCCAAGAAGGGACAGGGGGGAGCACCTTC. This codes for CASSQEGTGGSTF.

The chain links TRBV28 to TRBJ1-1, with D possibly matching TRBD1 (6 bases). V was cut by 2 bases and J by 9 bases, with 10 bases left in between. The CDR3 length is 12 residues. The V gene's germline CDR1 is MDHEN and CDR2 SYDVKM. The CDR3 sequence: CASSLAGVKAFF. In nucleotides, the CDR3 is TGTGCCAGCAGTTTAGCAGGGGTAAAAGCTTTCTTT.

This clone was seen only a few times. The CDR3 nucleotides read TGTGCCAGCAGTCGGGACAGGGGGGATCAGCCCCAGCATTTT. Its translation is CASSRDRGDQPQHF. The chain carries TRBV7-9 and TRBJ1-5; TRBD1 aligns across 11 bases. The V gene end was trimmed by 6 bases and the J gene end by 5 bases; junction bases not matched to a gene: 3. Germline values: CDR1 SEHNR, CDR2 FQNEAQ (reference sequence). CDR3 length: 14 amino acids.